This TCR beta chain was retrieved from a study of shared clonotypes between healthy human individuals. Germline CDR1 reads SGHRS; CDR2 reads YFSETQ. The CDR3 spans 13 residues. V trimming: 0 bases; J trimming: 5 bases; junction bases outside the gene matches: 2. The method was immunoSEQ multiplex PCR; TCRdb's version includes in-frame clones alone and lacks a portion of them. There are 1,400,000 or so clones in the sample; just under 99% occur only once, and roughly 0.35% lies in the top ten. This TCR came from a man younger than 40 in good health. The chain links TRBV5-1 to TRBJ2-7, with 7 bases lining up with TRBD1. Sequencing input: naive CD4+ T cells sorted from blood. Subset here: CD45RA+ positively selected. CDR3 region: CASSLVGTDEQYF. The DNA for the CDR3 is TGCGCCAGCAGCTTGGTGGGGACAGACGAGCAGTACTTC. The variable domain in full, with the rest retrieved from reference TRBV5-1 and TRBJ2-7, is KAGVTQTPRYLIKTRGQQVTLSCSPISGHRSVSWYQQTPGQGLQFLFEYFSETQRNKGNFPGRFSGRQFSNSRSEMNVSTLELGDSALYLCASSLVGTDEQYFGPGTRLTVT.